This T cell receptor (beta chain) emerged from a study of blood T cell repertoires in COVID-19. The overall study: Specimens from acute and convalescent COVID-19 originated in the United States, Italy and Spain.

In the source study's methods: Amplification of reference gene primers provided the estimated nucleated cell counts. Libraries were prepared by immunoSEQ multiplex PCR; TCRdb keeps only in-frame clonotypes and omits some of them. Clone size and V and J calls were adopted from that table, with D and trimming inferred from the DNA. The table lists under 200,000 clones, roughly nine tenths of them singletons, with less than 3.5% in the top ten. Per the germline V gene, CDR1 is KGHSH and CDR2 is LQKENI. V lost 5 bases and J lost 5, with 13 bases in between. This CDR3 region has 14 residues. Sequenced: peripheral blood. The receptor was derived from a man aged 65 to 85 with acute or convalescent COVID-19. V usage is TRBV18 and J usage is TRBJ1-5; D unresolved. CDR3 protein: CASSTTRRDQPQHF. DNA of the CDR3: TGTGCCAGCTCAACCACGAGAAGAGATCAGCCCCAGCATTTT.